One and the same sample provided the 3 T cell receptor beta chains below, sequenced in a study of cytomegalovirus exposure and HLA in healthy donors. Assay: immunoSEQ multiplex PCR; the TCRdb copy retains only in-frame clones and omits some. Altogether hundreds of thousands of clones are present, about 90% being singletons, with the ten largest covering 12%. The material sequenced was PBMCs. The receptors originated from a man aged 18 to 29 in good health and CMV-seropositive.

The rearrangement uses TRBV9 and TRBJ2-7; 7 positions match TRBD1. The trim removed 4 bases at V and 3 bases at J, leaving 4 bases unmatched. Per the germline V gene, CDR1 is SGDLS and CDR2 is YYNGEE. The CDR3 consists of 13 residues. CDR3 coding DNA: TGTGCCAGCAGCCCAGGACAGGTCTACGAGCAGTACTTC. Amino acid sequence: CASSPGQVYEQYF.

The chain carries TRBV27 and TRBJ2-3, with a possible D match to TRBD2 (6 bases). CDR1 and CDR2 (germline): MNHEY, SMNVEV (reference sequence). With 7 bases removed from V and 4 bases from J, the gap between germline ends came to 9 bases. The CDR3 consists of 12 residues. CDR3 sequence (DNA): TGTGCCAGCAAGGCGGGGTCAGATACGCAGTATTTT. Translation: CASKAGSDTQYF.

This chain joins TRBV14 and TRBJ2-1; D remains ambiguous. The CDR3 length is 14 residues. CDR1 and CDR2 (germline): SGHDN, FVKESK. The germline V and J ends were trimmed by 2 bases and 7 bases, with 12 bases remaining between them. The CDR3 sequence: CASSQRIERNEQFF. CDR3 in DNA: TGTGCCAGCAGCCAAAGGATAGAGAGGAATGAGCAGTTCTTC.